These 11 T cell receptor beta chains originate from one sample sequenced in a study of T cell repertoires in cytomegalovirus infection. TCRdb redid the calling of the reads with MiXCR, one entry per CDR3 protein. In the table there are about 260,000 distinct CDR3 sequences, around 15% of which are singletons. Sequenced sample: PBMCs. These receptors originate from a human donor in good health (CMV status not recorded). Some clones in this sample may be carry-over from other donors' samples.

The V gene is TRBV12-3 or TRBV12-4, the J gene TRBJ2-2; 10 nucleotides agree with TRBD1. There are 15 residues in the CDR3. The V segment lost 5 bases and the J segment 5 bases; nucleotides outside the gene matches: 5. The DNA for the CDR3 is TGTGCCAGCAGTCCATGGGACAGGGGAACCGGGGAGCTGTTTTTT. As protein: CASSPWDRGTGELFF.

Worth noting for this clonotype: A single base separates this from a much larger clone, so it may be a read error. The J gene is TRBJ2-2, the V gene TRBV5-4, with D possibly matching TRBD2 (6 bases). The CDR3 runs to 15 residues. Per the germline V gene, CDR1 is SGHNT and CDR2 is YYREEE (reference sequence). The DNA of the CDR3 is TGTGCCAGCAGCCTCCCCGGGAGAAACACCAGGGAGCTGTTTTTT. This sequence encodes CASSLPGRNTRELFF.

This clonotype was detected ten times or more. The chain combines TRBV7-9 with TRBJ2-7, with D unclear. The CDR3 is made up of 13 amino acids. Trimming removed 1 base from V and 5 bases from J, with 9 bases in between. Germline V lookup: CDR1 SEHNR, CDR2 FQNEAQ (reference sequence). CDR3 amino acids: CASSLGQHNEQYF. In nucleotides, the CDR3 is TGTGCCAGCAGCTTAGGGCAGCACAACGAGCAGTACTTC.

CDR3 sequence (DNA): TGCGCCAGCAGCGCTACCAGCGGGGGAAGGACAGATACGCAGTATTTT. This gives the protein CASSATSGGRTDTQYF. The V and J genes are TRBV5-1 and TRBJ2-3; TRBD2 matches 8 bases. The CDR3 totals 16 residues. The germline gives CDR1 SGHRS, CDR2 YFSETQ. The J segment lost 3 bases and the V segment lost 4 bases, leaving 10 bases of the junction unmatched.

V gene TRBV5-1 combines with J gene TRBJ2-7; D gene uncertain. There are 14 residues in the CDR3. Germline CDR1 reads SGHRS; CDR2 reads YFSETQ. The V end was cut by 0 bases, the J end by 1 base, with 8 bases between. CDR3 region: CASSLEVGSYEQYF. CDR3 bases: TGCGCCAGCAGCTTGGAAGTGGGGTCCTACGAGCAGTACTTC.

The table lists this clonotype with many counts. The chain has TRBV4-1 and TRBJ1-5; D gene uncertain. The V and J ends lost 4 bases and 3 bases respectively, with 16 bases between them. This CDR3 spans 16 amino acids. From germline, CDR1 is MGHRA and CDR2 YSYEKL. CDR3 nucleotide sequence: TGCGCCAGCAGCCTCGGATTCATAGGGTCCAATCAGCCCCAGCATTTT. Protein: CASSLGFIGSNQPQHF.

The table lists this clonotype with many counts. V usage is TRBV6-6 and J usage is TRBJ2-1; no firm D call. The CDR3 has 13 amino acids. The V end lost 2 bases, the J end lost 7 bases, and 9 bases lay between the germline ends. CDR1 and CDR2 from the germline V gene are MNHNY and SVGAGI (reference sequence). DNA of the CDR3: TGTGCCAGCAGTTACACCCCCCCAAATGAGCAGTTCTTC. Amino acid sequence: CASSYTPPNEQFF.

The chain is built from TRBV10-1 and TRBJ1-1; the D is unclear. The V gene lost 2 bases and the J gene lost 4 bases, with 8 bases spanning the gap. CDR1 and CDR2 (germline): WNHNN, SYGVQD (reference sequence). The CDR3 is 13 amino acids. CDR3 in DNA: TGCGCCAGCAGTGAGGGGAGTTCCACTGAAGCTTTCTTT. It codes for CASSEGSSTEAFF.

The J gene is TRBJ1-4, the V gene TRBV20-1; D perhaps matches TRBD1 (5 bases). V dropped 3 bases and J dropped 7 bases, with 12 bases sitting between them. CDR1 and CDR2 from the germline V gene are DFQATT and SNEGSKA (reference sequence). The CDR3 runs 13 residues. The DNA for the CDR3 is TGCAGTGCTAGGTTTTCGGGGACTGAAAAACTGTTTTTT. It translates to CSARFSGTEKLFF.

The table lists this clonotype with many counts. The gene calls are TRBV7-2 and TRBJ1-1; TRBD1 agrees at 8 bases. Germline values: CDR1 SGHTA, CDR2 FQGNSA. This CDR3 spans 15 amino acids. The ends lost 0 bases at V and 5 bases at J; junction bases unmatched: 5. The CDR3 is CASSLAGRGRTEAFF. CDR3 nucleotides: TGTGCCAGCAGCTTAGCGGGCAGGGGGCGGACTGAAGCTTTCTTT. The complete variable domain, with remaining parts taken from reference TRBV7-2 and TRBJ1-1, reads GAGVSQSPSNKVTEKGKDVELRCDPISGHTALYWYRQSLGQGLEFLIYFQGNSAPDKSGLPSDRFSAERTGGSVSTLTIQRTQQEDSAVYLCASSLAGRGRTEAFFGQGTRLTVV.

As regards this clonotype: Being one base from a much bigger clone, this may be a read error. This chain joins TRBV12-3 or TRBV12-4 and TRBJ2-7; 9 bases fit TRBD1. CDR3 length: 15 amino acids. Trimming cost V 6 bases and J 5 bases; bases outside gene matches: 11. CDR3 bases: TGTGCCAGCAGCCCTGACAGGGGGGGGTCCGACGAGCAGTACTTC. This gives the protein CASSPDRGGSDEQYF.